This T cell receptor (beta chain) comes out of a study of cytomegalovirus exposure and HLA in healthy donors. About the study: A subsequent analysis reported that the 110 or so validation repertoires were produced on the same platform that had also been used for the roughly 670 first-cohort repertoires. Study results and limitations: In vitro work confirmed that three CMV-associated chains recognize CMV antigens. Rarity held for most TCR sequences, but there were some public TCRs that occurred in many donors. The study designated about 180 TCR beta chains cytomegalovirus-associated.

Repertoires were generated with immunoSEQ multiplex PCR, while TCRdb's copy carries only in-frame clones and drops some. Here the sample spans more than 300,000 clones, approximately 90% being singletons. Regarding this clone: Antigen unknown.

The V gene's germline CDR1 is LNHDA and CDR2 SQIVND (reference sequence). V was cut by 6 bases and J by 5 bases, with 13 bases left in between. CDR3 size: 13 residues. The J gene is TRBJ2-5, the V gene TRBV19; perhaps TRBD2 as D (5 bases). The clonotype originates from a woman between 18 and 29 years old in good health and CMV-seronegative. Sequenced: PBMCs. CDR3 protein: CASRSPRGETQYF. The DNA for the CDR3 is TGTGCCAGTAGAAGCCCCCGCGGGGAGACCCAGTACTTC.